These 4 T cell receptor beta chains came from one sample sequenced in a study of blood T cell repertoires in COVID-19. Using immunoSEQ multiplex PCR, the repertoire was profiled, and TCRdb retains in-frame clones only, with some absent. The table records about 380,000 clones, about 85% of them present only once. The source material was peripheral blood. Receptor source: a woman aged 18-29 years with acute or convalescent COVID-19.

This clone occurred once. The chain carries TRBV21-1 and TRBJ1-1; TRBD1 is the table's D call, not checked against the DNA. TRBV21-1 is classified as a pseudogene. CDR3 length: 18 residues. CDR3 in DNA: TGTGCCAGCAGCGCCATATTCCGGGACAGGACTATGAACACTGAAGCTTTCTTT. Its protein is CASSAIFRDRTMNTEAFF.

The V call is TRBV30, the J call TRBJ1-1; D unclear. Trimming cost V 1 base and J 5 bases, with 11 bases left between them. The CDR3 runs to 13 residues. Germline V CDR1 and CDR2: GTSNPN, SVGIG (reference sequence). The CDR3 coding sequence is TGTGCCTGGAGTGATTCTAGGCTTACTGAAGCTTTCTTT. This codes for CAWSDSRLTEAFF.

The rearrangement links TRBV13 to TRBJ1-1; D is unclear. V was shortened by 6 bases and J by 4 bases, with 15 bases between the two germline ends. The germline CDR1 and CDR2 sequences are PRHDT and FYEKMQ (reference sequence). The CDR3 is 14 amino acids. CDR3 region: CASSSPDLVTEAFF. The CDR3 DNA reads TGTGCCAGCAGTAGTCCTGATTTGGTCACTGAAGCTTTCTTT.

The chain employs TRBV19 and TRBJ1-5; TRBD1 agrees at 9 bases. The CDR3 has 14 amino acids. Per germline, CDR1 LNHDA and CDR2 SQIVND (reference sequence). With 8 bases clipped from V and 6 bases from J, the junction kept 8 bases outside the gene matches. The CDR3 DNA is TGTGCCAGTTGGTCCGGGACAGGGTTTCAGCCCCAGCATTTT. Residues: CASWSGTGFQPQHF.